This entry describes one TCR beta chain. What antigen it recognizes has not been identified. One base away there is no much larger clone; base qualities are not given. This sample is drawn from a study of blood T cell repertoires in COVID-19 (dated by TCRdb to about 2020). For context, the study as a whole: Samples from collaborators originated in the United States, Italy and Spain and spanned both the acute and convalescent phases of COVID-19. The samples were drawn from the first 160 participants of the ongoing ImmuneRACE study and from 1,200 or so subjects provided by 6 global collaborators. Where HLA class I and class II types were available, the types were taken from metadata supplied by the sample provider, not from assay-based typing. Sample metadata almost always included a de-identified subject ID, COVID-19 status, age in years and sex. The dataset comprised deeply sampled blood TCRbeta repertoires from subjects exposed to, actively infected with, or recovered from COVID-19. The prospective study material was composed of cDNA or gDNA derived from T cells, B-cell-depleted T cells, or PBMCs. The repertoires were made available in a free public database intended to serve as a resource for research on the immune response to SARS-CoV-2. The full study reports these points: The amount of clinical and demographic metadata varied by source and participant and was provided uncurated.

The immunoSEQ Assay, a bias-controlled multiplex PCR, was used to amplify TCRbeta CDR3 regions from genomic DNA. In the authors' own workflow: Nucleated cell counts per sample were estimated from amplification of reference gene primers within the assay. To quantify the absolute abundance of each unique TCRbeta CDR3 rearrangement, sequence reads were collapsed and filtered. Productive Simpson clonality was computed per sample as the square root of Simpson's diversity index over productive rearrangements. In TCRdb, the immuneACCESS table is reduced to in-frame sequences with V and J assigned. These tables do not hold every clone; where another copy was compared, an unresolved V gene accounts for under half, and the others remain unexplained. V and J calls and clone size come straight from that table; D and trimming were deduced from the DNA. The sample has 150,000 or so clones on record, about 90% of them singletons. The ten largest clones take up approximately 4.3% of the sample.

Participants in the prospective study were aged 18 to 89 years, lived in more than 20 United States geographic areas, and enrolled through a virtual design. To assign participants to cohorts, the prospective study relied on clinical history that participants themselves reported in a screening survey and a study questionnaire. Exposed participants were defined as having been in contact with someone with a PCR-confirmed or clinician-diagnosed COVID-19 case within 2 weeks of study entry. In the prospective study, whole blood, serum and a nasopharyngeal or oropharyngeal swab were collected from each participant by mobile phlebotomists. Participants in the prospective study had the option to provide additional blood draws and questionnaires over a 2-month period. Before DNA extraction, blood samples from the prospective study were shipped at room temperature or frozen. From its cysteine to its phenylalanine, the CDR3 spans 15 amino acids. Just the 45-base CDR3 DNA is kept, in frame starting at base 1. The junction carries 13 bases between V and J, which are trimmed by 7 bases and 0 bases respectively. CDR1 and CDR2 are drawn from the germline V gene: SNHLY, FYNNEI.

The sequenced sample consisted of PBMCs or T cells enriched from blood (not recorded which). The rearrangement joined TRBV2 to TRBJ1-5; no D segment can be confidently identified. The receptor's source is a woman aged 40 to 55 who had been exposed to COVID-19. CDR3 sequence: CASTRTVYSNQPQHF. The DNA sequence reads TGTGCCAGCACCAGAACCGTTTATAGCAATCAGCCCCAGCATTTT.